This record concerns one T cell receptor beta chain sequence. TCRdb's table, derived via immunoSEQ multiplex PCR, lists solely in-frame clones and lacks some. This table has some 74,000 clones, 85% to 95% appearing once. Trimming shortened V by 6 bases and J by 4 bases, and 12 bases separated the two germline ends. The CDR3 consists of 13 residues. The data stem from a study of control samples from healthy donors and cancer patients. The rearrangement links TRBV12-3 or TRBV12-4 to TRBJ1-2, with D possibly matching TRBD1 (5 bases). The sample comprised blood. This receptor was taken from a woman aged 25 to 45 in good health. The CDR3 DNA follows: TGTGCCAGCAGGCGGGACGTCCGCTATGGCTACACCTTC. Encoded protein: CASRRDVRYGYTF.